Following are 14 T cell receptor beta chains from one sample sequenced in a study of early T cells in non-severe SARS-CoV-2 infection. TCRdb analysed the 5' RACE reads with MiXCR anew, one entry per CDR3 protein. The table lists some 67,000 distinct CDR3 sequences, roughly 13% of them singletons. The sequenced sample consisted of whole blood. Every receptor here comes from an adult who was a healthcare worker with PCR-confirmed SARS-CoV-2 infection or an uninfected control (not recorded which).

The table lists this clonotype with a few counts. The rearrangement links TRBV5-5 to TRBJ2-3, with 10 bases lining up with TRBD2. CDR3 length equals 17 residues. Germline assignment: CDR1 SGHKS and CDR2 YYEKEE (reference sequence). With 0 bases clipped from V and 3 bases from J, the junction kept 7 bases outside the gene matches. DNA for the CDR3: TGTGCCAGCAGCTTGGCCATGGGAGCGGGGGGGACAGATACGCAGTATTTT. Translating gives CASSLAMGAGGTDTQYF.

This clonotype was observed at least ten times. This rearrangement joins TRBV29-1 to TRBJ1-2; D not certain. This CDR3 has 12 residues. Between the trimmed V and J ends, which lost 4 bases and 7 bases, there was a span of 13 bases. Germline lookup yields CDR1 SQVTM and CDR2 ANQGSEA. The CDR3 DNA sequence: TGCAGCGTTGGTGGGGAGATAATTGGCTACACCTTC. Residues: CSVGGEIIGYTF. Full variable domain (outside the CDR3, taken from reference TRBV29-1 and TRBJ1-2): SAVISQKPSRDICQRGTSLTIQCQVDSQVTMMFWYRQQPGQSLTLIATANQGSEATYESGFVIDKFPISRPNLTFSTLTVSNMSPEDSSIYLCSVGGEIIGYTFGSGTRLTVV.

Only a few counts were recorded for this clonotype. The chain joins TRBV6-2 or TRBV6-3 to TRBJ2-3; D not resolved. Germline values: CDR1 MNHEY, CDR2 SVGEGT. V was cut by 6 bases and J by 1 base, with 11 bases left in between. The CDR3 contains 14 residues. In nucleotides, the CDR3 is TGTGCCAGCAGAGAGCCACACCGCACAGATACGCAGTATTTT. It is translated as CASREPHRTDTQYF.

This clonotype was seen just once. V usage is TRBV9 and J usage is TRBJ2-7; TRBD2 matches at 8 bases. The V segment lost 4 bases and the J segment 0 bases; nucleotides outside the gene matches: 6. Germline V lookup: CDR1 SGDLS, CDR2 YYNGEE. The CDR3 length is 15 residues. In DNA, the CDR3 is TGTGCCAGCAGCCTCAGAGCGGGAGACTCCTACGAGCAGTACTTC. Residues: CASSLRAGDSYEQYF.

The chain has TRBV10-3 and TRBJ2-5; D might be TRBD1 or TRBD2, each matching 5 bases. In germline, CDR1 is ENHRY, CDR2 SYGVKD. The CDR3 is made up of 11 amino acids. V dropped 8 bases and J dropped 3 bases, with 7 bases sitting between them. The CDR3 DNA reads TGTGCCATCGGGACGGAAGAGACCCAGTACTTC. It yields the protein CAIGTEETQYF.

A few counts support this clonotype. The CDR3 here is CATSRGNSPLHF. CDR3 sequence (DNA): TGTGCCACCAGCAGGGGCAATTCACCCCTCCACTTT. The rearrangement joins TRBV15 to TRBJ1-6; no clear D. Trimming shortened V by 3 bases and J by 7 bases, and 4 bases separated the two germline ends. CDR3 length: 12 amino acids. Germline CDR1 and CDR2: LNHNV and YYDKDF (reference sequence).

This chain links TRBV6-2 or TRBV6-3 with TRBJ1-1, with unresolved D. The CDR3 extends over 12 amino acids. The ends were cut back, 6 bases at V and 4 bases at J, with 9 bases in the middle. The V gene's germline CDR1 is MNHEY and CDR2 SVGEGT. This chain's CDR3 is CASSQWGTEAFF. Here the CDR3 DNA reads TGTGCCAGCAGCCAATGGGGCACTGAAGCTTTCTTT.

This clonotype was recorded a few times. The V call is TRBV6-6, the J call TRBJ1-4; 9 nucleotides match TRBD1. CDR1 is MNHNY, CDR2 SVGAGI, per germline (reference sequence). V lost 5 bases to trimming and J lost 5 bases; unmatched junction nucleotides: 3. This CDR3 is 14 amino acids long. CDR3 loop: CASSLDRGNEKLFF. As DNA, the CDR3 is TGTGCCAGCAGTCTCGACAGGGGGAATGAAAAACTGTTTTTT.

The gene calls are TRBV12-3 or TRBV12-4 and TRBJ2-7; TRBD2 agrees at 8 bases. The CDR3 runs to 14 residues. V trimming: 6 bases; J trimming: 0 bases; junction bases outside the gene matches: 4. The CDR3 protein is CASRTSESSYEQYF. CDR3 bases: TGTGCCAGCAGGACTAGCGAGAGCTCCTACGAGCAGTACTTC.

This clonotype has a handful of counts. The rearrangement joins TRBV3-1 to TRBJ2-3, with D possibly matching TRBD1 (6 bases). The CDR3 has 15 amino acids. Looked up from germline, CDR1 is LGHDT and CDR2 is YNNKEL (reference sequence). V lost 4 bases and J 4 bases, leaving 15 bases between the germline ends. CDR3 sequence (DNA): TGTGCCAGCAGCCTATTGGGGGCTATTTCAGATACGCAGTATTTT. Translating gives CASSLLGAISDTQYF.

V and J are TRBV19 and TRBJ2-7, with 8 positions matching TRBD1. V lost 2 bases, J lost 4 bases, and 1 base stayed unmatched. This CDR3 has 13 residues. Germline V lookup: CDR1 LNHDA, CDR2 SQIVND (reference sequence). Here the CDR3 DNA reads TGTGCCAGTAGTATACAGGGGGCTTACGAGCAGTACTTC. Amino acids: CASSIQGAYEQYF.

The chain has TRBV7-8 and TRBJ2-3, with unresolved D. The CDR3 extends over 15 amino acids. Trimming shortened V by 1 base and J by 4 bases, and 12 bases separated the two germline ends. Per germline, CDR1 SGHVS and CDR2 FQNEAQ. The CDR3 sequence: CASSLDPRVADTQYF. CDR3 bases: TGTGCCAGCAGCTTAGATCCCCGGGTTGCAGATACGCAGTATTTT.

The V and J genes are TRBV10-3 and TRBJ2-5, with 9 bases matching TRBD2. The CDR3 consists of 15 residues. J was trimmed by 0 bases and V by 4 bases; bases with no gene match: 3. Germline CDR1 is ENHRY and CDR2 is SYGVKD. DNA of the CDR3: TGTGCCATCAGTGGCGTAGCGGGGGACCAAGAGACCCAGTACTTC. Translated, it gives CAISGVAGDQETQYF.

This clonotype was counted at least ten times. The rearrangement uses TRBV4-3 and TRBJ2-1; the D gene is possibly TRBD1 (6 bases). Per germline, CDR1 LGHNA and CDR2 YSLEER. The CDR3 has 16 amino acids. V lost 0 bases to trimming and J lost 9 bases, with 18 bases between them. CDR3 nucleotide sequence: TGCGCCAGCAGCCAAGAGCAGGGGAGCGGATCAGGTGAGCAGTTCTTC. Translating it yields CASSQEQGSGSGEQFF.